This T cell receptor (beta chain) was recovered during a study of blood T cell repertoires in COVID-19. Turning to the study itself: Samples representing acute and convalescent COVID-19 were sourced from the United States, Italy and Spain.

Repertoires were generated with immunoSEQ multiplex PCR, while TCRdb's copy carries only in-frame clones and drops some. The table records 250,000 to 350,000 clones, 70% to 90% of them present only once. With V trimmed by 6 bases and J by 4 bases, 8 bases remained unmatched. Germline CDR1 and CDR2: SNHLY and FYNNEI. CDR3 size: 14 residues. The TCR comes from a woman between 45 and 65 years old with active or convalescent COVID-19. Sample: peripheral blood. The rearrangement uses TRBV2 and TRBJ1-2; 7 nucleotides match TRBD1. CDR3 sequence: CASSDPRQGYGYTF. DNA for the CDR3: TGTGCCAGCAGCGACCCTAGACAGGGCTATGGCTACACCTTC.